The 12 T cell receptor beta chains below come from one sample, sequenced in a study of tumor T cells in aggressive B-cell lymphoma. Sequenced by immunoSEQ multiplex PCR; TCRdb stores in-frame clones only, minus some. In the table there are 6,000 to 9,000 clones, around 86% of which are singletons. Specimen: tumor tissue. The receptors shown here come from an adult with diffuse large B cell lymphoma.

This clone was found once. At one end the junction does not follow the germline gene, possibly because of a read error. The J gene is TRBJ1-2, the V gene TRBV7-3; tentative D call: TRBD1 (5 bases). Germline values: CDR1 SGHTA, CDR2 FQGTGA. CDR3 length: 13 residues. CDR3: CASSLAGNYGYTF. The CDR3 DNA follows: TGTGCCAGCAGCTTAGCAGGGAACTATGGCTACACTTTC. The whole variable domain, remainder taken from reference TRBV7-3 and TRBJ1-2, is GAGVSQTPSNKVTEKGKYVELRCDPISGHTALYWYRQSLGQGPEFLIYFQGTGAADDSGLPNDRFFAVRPEGSVSTLKIQRTERGDSAVYLCASSLAGNYGYTFGSGTRLTVV.

This clone turned up a few times. The chain recombines TRBV6-5 with TRBJ2-7, with a tentative D call TRBD2 (6 bases). The CDR3 runs to 13 residues. Germline CDR1 MNHEY, CDR2 SVGAGI. V was pared by 5 bases and J by 5 bases, with 13 bases between. The CDR3 loop is CASSPGGSHEQYF. The DNA of the CDR3 is TGTGCCAGCAGTCCCGGGGGTAGTCACGAGCAGTACTTC.

The V call is TRBV2, the J call TRBJ1-4; 10 bases line up with TRBD1. The germline V gene encodes CDR1 SNHLY and CDR2 FYNNEI. Losses at the gene ends were 7 bases for V and 7 bases for J; bases not matched to a gene: 9. CDR3 length equals 15 residues. The CDR3 nucleotides read TGTGCCAGCACCCTGTGGACAGGGGGGAGTGAAAAACTGTTTTTT. Translating it yields CASTLWTGGSEKLFF.

V gene TRBV19 combines with J gene TRBJ2-7, with D tentatively TRBD1 (5 bases). The CDR3 is made up of 13 amino acids. The V end lost 2 bases, the J end lost 8 bases, and 13 bases lay between the germline ends. CDR1 is LNHDA, CDR2 SQIVND, per germline (reference sequence). CDR3 nucleotides: TGTGCCAGTAGTATAAATGGGAACAGGAAGCAGTACTTC. Translation gives CASSINGNRKQYF.

The chain is built from TRBV29-1 and TRBJ2-2; no clear D gene. The V end lost 4 bases, the J end lost 3 bases, and 15 bases lay between the germline ends. The CDR3 loop spans 15 amino acids. The germline gives CDR1 SQVTM, CDR2 ANQGSEA. DNA for the CDR3: TGCAGCGTTGTAGATATGTTCCAGGACACCGGGGAGCTGTTTTTT. The encoded protein is CSVVDMFQDTGELFF.

This clone was seen a few times. The V gene is TRBV2, the J gene TRBJ1-5; a possible D gene is TRBD1 (6 bases). V was cut by 6 bases and J by 5 bases, with 14 bases left in between. The CDR3 consists of 14 residues. The germline V gene encodes CDR1 SNHLY and CDR2 FYNNEI. In DNA form, the CDR3 reads TGTGCCAGCAGCCTTACCAGGGGATATCAGCCCCAGCATTTT. Translating gives CASSLTRGYQPQHF.

With respect to this clone: Other DNA sequences in the same sample also yield this CDR3. The chain joins TRBV6-5 to TRBJ2-5, with a tentative D call TRBD1 (6 bases). CDR1 is MNHEY, CDR2 SVGAGI, per germline. This CDR3 has 15 residues. V lost 7 bases and J 5 bases, leaving 20 bases between the germline ends. CDR3 protein: CASTLQGMGWETQYF. CDR3 nucleotides: TGTGCCAGCACCCTACAGGGAATGGGGTGGGAGACCCAGTACTTC.

This chain connects TRBV19 to TRBJ2-1, with D perhaps matching TRBD1 (6 bases). The CDR3 extends over 15 amino acids. Trimming stripped 4 bases from V and 1 base from J, with 11 bases between. Germline V gene data show CDR1 as LNHDA and CDR2 as SQIVND (reference sequence). CDR3 residues: CASSTRGGSYNEQFF. For the CDR3, the DNA is TGTGCCAGTAGTACCCGAGGGGGTTCCTACAATGAGCAGTTCTTC. Based on the CDR3 plus reference TRBV19 and TRBJ2-1, the full variable domain is DGGITQSPKYLFRKEGQNVTLSCEQNLNHDAMYWYRQDPGQGLRLIYYSQIVNDFQKGDIAEGYSVSREKKESFPLTVTSAQKNPTAFYLCASSTRGGSYNEQFFGPGTRLTVL.

The rearrangement joins TRBV5-1 to TRBJ1-4; D gene ambiguous. Germline V lookup: CDR1 SGHRS, CDR2 YFSETQ. This CDR3 has 15 amino acids. V was shortened by 0 bases and J by 7 bases, with 13 bases between the two germline ends. Here the CDR3 reads CASSLDGRLGEKLFF. CDR3 nucleotide sequence: TGCGCCAGCAGCTTGGATGGGAGGTTGGGTGAAAAACTGTTTTTT.

The chain has TRBV9 and TRBJ2-5; D possibly corresponds to TRBD2 (7 bases). V lost 6 bases to trimming and J lost 10 bases, with 19 bases between them. The CDR3 consists of 13 residues. CDR1 SGDLS and CDR2 YYNGEE come from the germline V gene. Here the CDR3 DNA reads TGTGCCAGCAACCGCGGGACTAAAGGGGGCCAGTACTTC. Protein: CASNRGTKGGQYF.

The chain is built from TRBV5-1 and TRBJ1-3; D is possibly TRBD1 (5 bases). This CDR3 comprises 15 residues. The V gene lost 0 bases and the J gene lost 0 bases, with 7 bases spanning the gap. The germline gives CDR1 SGHRS, CDR2 YFSETQ. The CDR3: CASSLGTTSGNTIYF. The DNA of the CDR3 is TGCGCCAGCAGCTTGGGGACAACCTCTGGAAACACCATATATTTT.

The CDR3 DNA sequence: TGTGCCAGCTCACCTACCAACCTAGAGCAGTTCTTC. Translating gives CASSPTNLEQFF. This rearrangement joins TRBV18 to TRBJ2-1; D gene unclear. The germline CDR1 and CDR2 sequences are KGHSH and LQKENI. Trimming removed 3 bases from V and 10 bases from J, with 10 bases in between. The CDR3 consists of 12 residues.